This T cell receptor (beta chain) comes out of a study of T cells after posttransplantation cyclophosphamide. Whole-study results and caveats: Recipient CMV seropositivity and CMV reactivation strongly tracked TRB clonality. Tissue-infiltrating T cells from skin or gut overlapped little with blood T cells.

The CDR3 extends over 13 amino acids. The V gene lost 5 bases and the J gene lost 0 bases, with 10 bases spanning the gap. Per germline, CDR1 GTSNPN and CDR2 SVGIG (reference sequence). With respect to this clone: Its target is not known.

Clones were sequenced by immunoSEQ multiplex PCR, and TCRdb holds only the in-frame ones, with some missing. The table lists roughly 35,000 clones, with no singletons. Sequenced material: PBMCs. The TCR originated in a woman between 45 and 65 years old in good health and a related stem cell transplant donor. V and J are TRBV30 and TRBJ1-2, with D possibly being TRBD1 (5 bases). The CDR3 sequence is CAWEQASNYGYTF. DNA for the CDR3: TGTGCCTGGGAACAGGCGTCTAACTATGGCTACACCTTC. Full variable domain (rest looked up from reference TRBV30 and TRBJ1-2): SQTIHQWPATLVQPVGSPLSLECTVEGTSNPNLYWYRQAAGRGLQLLFYSVGIGQISSEVPQNLSASRPQDRQFILSSKKLLLSDSGFYLCAWEQASNYGYTFGSGTRLTVV.